This T cell receptor beta chain was recorded in a study of early stage breast cancer tumors. Whole-study findings and limits: Comparing each tissue with blood distinguished tumor from normal in most of the 16 patients. Enriched TCRB sequences shared across patients were mostly commonly generated sequences. Functional markers like CD4, CD8 and FOXP3 were missed in bulk sequencing.

Blood replicates held 0.5 ug DNA, tumor or normal breast approximately 1.5 ug, two each. Clones were sequenced by immunoSEQ multiplex PCR, and TCRdb holds only the in-frame ones, with some missing. Here the sample spans 5,000 to 6,500 clones, almost 70% being singletons. CDR3 length: 15 residues. Germline assignment: CDR1 KGHSH and CDR2 LQKENI. V was cut by 5 bases and J by 7 bases, with 15 bases left in between. This clone was counted once. Antigen unknown. This receptor was obtained from a person in their sixties or seventies with breast cancer. This chain joins TRBV18 and TRBJ1-6; D perhaps matches TRBD1 (5 bases). Material for sequencing was normal breast tissue next to the tumor. CDR3 loop: CASSAEGPRNSPLHF. In nucleotides, the CDR3 is TGTGCCAGCTCAGCCGAGGGACCCCGGAATTCACCCCTCCACTTT.